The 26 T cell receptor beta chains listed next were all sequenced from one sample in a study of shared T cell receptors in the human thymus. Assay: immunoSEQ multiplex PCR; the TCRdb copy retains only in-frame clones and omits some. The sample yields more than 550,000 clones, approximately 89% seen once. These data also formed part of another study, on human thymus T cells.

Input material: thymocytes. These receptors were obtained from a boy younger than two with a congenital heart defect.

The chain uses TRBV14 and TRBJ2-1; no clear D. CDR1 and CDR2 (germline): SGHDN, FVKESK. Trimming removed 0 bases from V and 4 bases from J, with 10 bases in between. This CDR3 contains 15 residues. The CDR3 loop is CASSQETVRYNEQFF. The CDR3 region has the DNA TGTGCCAGCAGCCAAGAAACGGTGAGGTACAATGAGCAGTTCTTC.

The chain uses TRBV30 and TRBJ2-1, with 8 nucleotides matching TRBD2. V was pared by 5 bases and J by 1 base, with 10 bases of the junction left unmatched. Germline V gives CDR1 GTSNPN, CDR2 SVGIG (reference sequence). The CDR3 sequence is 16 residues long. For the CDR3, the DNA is TGTGCCTGGGAACGTAGGGCTAGCGGGTCCTACAATGAGCAGTTCTTC. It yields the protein CAWERRASGSYNEQFF.

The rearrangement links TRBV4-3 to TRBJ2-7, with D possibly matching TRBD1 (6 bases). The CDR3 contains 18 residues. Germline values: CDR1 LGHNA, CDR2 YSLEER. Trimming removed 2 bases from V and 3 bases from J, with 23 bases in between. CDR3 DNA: TGCGCCAGCAGCCAATATCGGGAAACAGGGAAGAGTGGCTACGAGCAGTACTTC. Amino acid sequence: CASSQYRETGKSGYEQYF.

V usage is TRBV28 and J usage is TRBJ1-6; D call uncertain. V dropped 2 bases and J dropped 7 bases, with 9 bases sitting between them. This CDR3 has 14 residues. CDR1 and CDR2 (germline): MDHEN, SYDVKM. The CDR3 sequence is CASSLGTENSPLHF. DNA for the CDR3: TGTGCCAGCAGTTTAGGTACGGAGAATTCACCCCTCCACTTT.

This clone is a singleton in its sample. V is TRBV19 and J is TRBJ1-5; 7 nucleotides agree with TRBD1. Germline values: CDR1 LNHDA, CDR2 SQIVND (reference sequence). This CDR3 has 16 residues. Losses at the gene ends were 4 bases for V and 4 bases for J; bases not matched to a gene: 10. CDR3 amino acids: CASSTTDRVSNQPQHF. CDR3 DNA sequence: TGTGCCAGTAGTACTACCGACAGGGTGTCGAATCAGCCCCAGCATTTT.

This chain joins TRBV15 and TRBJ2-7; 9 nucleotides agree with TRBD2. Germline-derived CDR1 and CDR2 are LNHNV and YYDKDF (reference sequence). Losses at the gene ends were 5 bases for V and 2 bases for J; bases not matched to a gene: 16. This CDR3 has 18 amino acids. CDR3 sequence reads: CATSRDLKKAGGTYEQYF. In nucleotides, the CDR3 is TGTGCCACCAGCCGGGATCTCAAGAAGGCGGGAGGGACCTACGAGCAGTACTTC.

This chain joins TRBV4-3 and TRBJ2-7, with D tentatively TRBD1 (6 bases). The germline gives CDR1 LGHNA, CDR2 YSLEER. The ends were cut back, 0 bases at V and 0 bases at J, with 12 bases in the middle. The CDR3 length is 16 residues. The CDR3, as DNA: TGCGCCAGCAGCCAAGATCCTTCGGGACACTCCTACGAGCAGTACTTC. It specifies CASSQDPSGHSYEQYF.

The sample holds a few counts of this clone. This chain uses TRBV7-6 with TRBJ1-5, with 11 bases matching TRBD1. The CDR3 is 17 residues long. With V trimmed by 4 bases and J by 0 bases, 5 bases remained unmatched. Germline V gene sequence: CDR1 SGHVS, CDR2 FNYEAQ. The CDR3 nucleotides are TGTGCCAGCAGCTACCGGGACAGGGGGAATAGCAATCAGCCCCAGCATTTT. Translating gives CASSYRDRGNSNQPQHF.

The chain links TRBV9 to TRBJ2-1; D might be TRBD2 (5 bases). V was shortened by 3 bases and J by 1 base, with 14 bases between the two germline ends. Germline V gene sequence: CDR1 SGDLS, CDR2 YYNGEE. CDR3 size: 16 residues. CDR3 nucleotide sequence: TGTGCCAGCAGCGGGACCTTCGAGCGGTCCTACAATGAGCAGTTCTTC. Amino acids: CASSGTFERSYNEQFF. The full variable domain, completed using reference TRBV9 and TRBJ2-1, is DSGVTQTPKHLITATGQRVTLRCSPRSGDLSVYWYQQSLDQGLQFLIQYYNGEERAKGNILERFSAQQFPDLHSELNLSSLELGDSALYFCASSGTFERSYNEQFFGPGTRLTVL.

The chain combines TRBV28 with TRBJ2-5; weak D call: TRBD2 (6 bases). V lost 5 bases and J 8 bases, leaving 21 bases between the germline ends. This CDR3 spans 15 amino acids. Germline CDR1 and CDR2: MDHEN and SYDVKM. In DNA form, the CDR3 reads TGTGCCAGCAGTCCCCGTCTAGCGCCCATAGGAACCCAGTACTTC. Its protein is CASSPRLAPIGTQYF.

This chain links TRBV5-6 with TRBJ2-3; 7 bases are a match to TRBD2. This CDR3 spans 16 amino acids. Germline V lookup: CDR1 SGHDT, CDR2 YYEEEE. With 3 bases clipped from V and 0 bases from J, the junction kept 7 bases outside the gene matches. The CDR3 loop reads CASSYAGTNSTDTQYF. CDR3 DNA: TGTGCCAGCAGCTATGCCGGGACTAATAGCACAGATACGCAGTATTTT.

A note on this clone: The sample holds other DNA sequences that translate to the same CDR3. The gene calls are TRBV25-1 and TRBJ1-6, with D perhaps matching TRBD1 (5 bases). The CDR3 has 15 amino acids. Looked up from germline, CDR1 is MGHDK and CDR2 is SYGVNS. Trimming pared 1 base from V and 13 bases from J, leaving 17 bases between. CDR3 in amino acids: CASSESGVSGSPLHF. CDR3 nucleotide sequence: TGTGCCAGCAGTGAATCGGGGGTAAGCGGATCCCCCCTCCACTTT.

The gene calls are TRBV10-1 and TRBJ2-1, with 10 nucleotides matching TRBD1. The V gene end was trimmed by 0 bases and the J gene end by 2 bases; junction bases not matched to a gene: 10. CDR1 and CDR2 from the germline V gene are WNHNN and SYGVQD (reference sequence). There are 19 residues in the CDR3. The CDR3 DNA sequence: TGCGCCAGCAGTGAGTCGAGGGACAGGGGCCTTTGGGCCTACAATGAGCAGTTCTTC. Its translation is CASSESRDRGLWAYNEQFF.

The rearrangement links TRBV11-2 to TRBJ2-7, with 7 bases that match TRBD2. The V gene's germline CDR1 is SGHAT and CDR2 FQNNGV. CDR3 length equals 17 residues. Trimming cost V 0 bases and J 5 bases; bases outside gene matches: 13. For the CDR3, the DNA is TGTGCCAGCAGCTTAGATCCGTTCGGGCAGGGAGGGCACGAGCAGTACTTC. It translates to CASSLDPFGQGGHEQYF.

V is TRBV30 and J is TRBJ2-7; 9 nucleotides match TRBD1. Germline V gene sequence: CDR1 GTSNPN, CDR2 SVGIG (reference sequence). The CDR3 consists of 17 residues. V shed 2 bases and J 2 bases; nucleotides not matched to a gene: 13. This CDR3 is CAWSTTGTGQFTYEQYF. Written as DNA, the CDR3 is TGTGCCTGGAGTACCACCGGGACAGGGCAGTTCACCTACGAGCAGTACTTC.

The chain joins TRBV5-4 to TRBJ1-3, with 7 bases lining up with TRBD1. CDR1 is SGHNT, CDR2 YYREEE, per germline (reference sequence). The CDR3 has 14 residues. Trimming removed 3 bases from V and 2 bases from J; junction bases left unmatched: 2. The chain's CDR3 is CASSSGQPGNTIYF. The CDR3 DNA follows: TGTGCCAGCAGCTCGGGACAGCCTGGAAACACCATATATTTT.

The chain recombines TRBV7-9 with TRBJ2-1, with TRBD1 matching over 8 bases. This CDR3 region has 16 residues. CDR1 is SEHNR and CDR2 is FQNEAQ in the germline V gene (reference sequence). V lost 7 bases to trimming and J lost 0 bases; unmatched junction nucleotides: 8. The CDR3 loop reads CASTTGGPSSYNEQFF. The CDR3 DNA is TGTGCCAGCACCACAGGGGGACCTTCCTCCTACAATGAGCAGTTCTTC.

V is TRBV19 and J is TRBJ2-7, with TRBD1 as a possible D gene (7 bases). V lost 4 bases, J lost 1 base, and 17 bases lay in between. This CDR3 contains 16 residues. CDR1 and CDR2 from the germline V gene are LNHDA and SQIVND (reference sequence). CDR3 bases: TGTGCCAGTAGTAAAAAGGTTCAGGGGGGATCCTACGAGCAGTACTTC. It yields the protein CASSKKVQGGSYEQYF.

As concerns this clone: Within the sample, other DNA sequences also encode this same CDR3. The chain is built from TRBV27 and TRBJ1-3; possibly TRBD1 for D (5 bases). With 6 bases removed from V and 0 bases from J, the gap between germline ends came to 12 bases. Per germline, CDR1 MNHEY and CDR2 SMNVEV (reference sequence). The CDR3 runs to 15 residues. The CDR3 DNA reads TGTGCCAGCAGCCCAACAGGTAGCTCTGGAAACACCATATATTTT. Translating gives CASSPTGSSGNTIYF.

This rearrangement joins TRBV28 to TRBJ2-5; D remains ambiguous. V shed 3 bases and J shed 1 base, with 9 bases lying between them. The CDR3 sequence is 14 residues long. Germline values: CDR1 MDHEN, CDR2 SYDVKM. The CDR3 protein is CASSFQTRQETQYF. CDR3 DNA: TGTGCCAGCAGTTTTCAGACACGCCAAGAGACCCAGTACTTC.

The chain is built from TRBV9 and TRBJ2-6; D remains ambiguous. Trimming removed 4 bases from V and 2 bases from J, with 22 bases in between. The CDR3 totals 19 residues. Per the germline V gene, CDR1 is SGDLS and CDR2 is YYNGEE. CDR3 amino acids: CASSPQAPTGHAGANVLTF. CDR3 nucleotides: TGTGCCAGCAGCCCCCAAGCCCCGACGGGTCACGCTGGGGCCAACGTCCTGACTTTC.

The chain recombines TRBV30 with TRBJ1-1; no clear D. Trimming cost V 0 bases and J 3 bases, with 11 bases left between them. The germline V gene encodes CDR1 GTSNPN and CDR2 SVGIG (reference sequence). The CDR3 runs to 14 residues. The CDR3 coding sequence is TGTGCCTGGAGTGTACGGGGAAGGGACACTGAAGCTTTCTTT. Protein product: CAWSVRGRDTEAFF.

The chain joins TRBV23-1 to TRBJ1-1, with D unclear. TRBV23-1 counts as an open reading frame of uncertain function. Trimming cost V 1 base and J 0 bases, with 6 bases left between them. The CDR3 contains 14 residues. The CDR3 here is CASSQWRVNTEAFF. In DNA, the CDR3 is TGCGCCAGCAGTCAATGGAGGGTGAACACTGAAGCTTTCTTT.

The CDR3 bases are TGTGCTAGTGGTTTGGTACTCGACAGGGGAGGGAACACCGGGGAGCTGTTTTTT. Translated, it gives CASGLVLDRGGNTGELFF. The chain is built from TRBV12-5 and TRBJ2-2; 8 bases are shared with TRBD1. V was clipped by 0 bases and J by 1 base; unmatched bases: 7. CDR3 size: 18 residues. CDR1 and CDR2 from the germline V gene are LGHNT and FRNRAP.

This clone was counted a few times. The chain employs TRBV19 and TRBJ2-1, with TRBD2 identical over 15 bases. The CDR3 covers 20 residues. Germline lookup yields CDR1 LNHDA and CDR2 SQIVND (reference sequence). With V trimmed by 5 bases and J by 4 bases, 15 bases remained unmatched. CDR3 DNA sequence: TGTGCCAGTAGTGAAACCGGGACTAGCGGGGGGCCGAGTGTGTACAATGAGCAGTTCTTC. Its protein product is CASSETGTSGGPSVYNEQFF.

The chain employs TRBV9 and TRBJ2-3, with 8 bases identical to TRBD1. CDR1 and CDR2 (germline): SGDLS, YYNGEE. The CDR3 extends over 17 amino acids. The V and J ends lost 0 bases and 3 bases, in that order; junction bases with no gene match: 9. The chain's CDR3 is CASSVGGRDRSTDTQYF. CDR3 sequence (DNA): TGTGCCAGCAGCGTAGGGGGACGGGACAGGTCAACAGATACGCAGTATTTT. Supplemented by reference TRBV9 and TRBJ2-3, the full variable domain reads DSGVTQTPKHLITATGQRVTLRCSPRSGDLSVYWYQQSLDQGLQFLIQYYNGEERAKGNILERFSAQQFPDLHSELNLSSLELGDSALYFCASSVGGRDRSTDTQYFGPGTRLTVL.